This section outlines one T cell receptor (beta chain) sequence together with its context. Its antigen remains undetermined. No qualities accompany the bases; no much larger clone lies one base away. From a lookup of the germline V gene (reference sequence), CDR1 and CDR2 are GTSNPN and SVGIG. The CDR3 starts with the cysteine, ends with the phenylalanine, and has 14 residues. Only the CDR3 DNA stays, 42 bases, in frame from base 1. V and J are trimmed by 4 bases and 1 base, and the gene matches miss 3 bases of the junction. The data stem from a study of blood T cell repertoires in COVID-19 (dated by TCRdb to the early 2020s). With respect to the entire study: ImmuneRACE Cohort 3 recovered participants were defined by two consecutive negative NP/OP PCR tests, healthcare professional clearance, or symptom resolution. The prospective study material was composed of cDNA or gDNA derived from T cells, B-cell-depleted T cells, or PBMCs. The repertoires were released in a freely available public database intended as a resource for research on the immune response to SARS-CoV-2. Deeply sampled blood TCRbeta repertoires from subjects exposed to, actively infected with, or recovered from COVID-19 were included in the dataset. Samples covering the acute and convalescent phases of COVID-19 were provided by collaborators in the United States, Italy and Spain. The sample metadata nearly always contained a de-identified subject ID, COVID-19 status, age in years and sex. Samples came from the ongoing ImmuneRACE study (first 160 participants) plus 1,254 subjects from 6 global collaborators. Where available, HLA class I and class II types were taken from metadata supplied by the sample provider and were not determined by assay-based typing. What the work shows at the level of the full study, not this receptor alone: The amount of clinical and demographic metadata varied by source and participant and was provided uncurated.

TCRbeta CDR3 regions were amplified from genomic DNA using the immunoSEQ Assay, a bias-controlled multiplex PCR. Processing in the source paper ran as follows. Nucleated cell counts per sample were estimated from amplification of reference gene primers within the assay. To quantify the absolute abundance of each unique TCRbeta CDR3 rearrangement, sequence reads were collapsed and filtered. For each sample, productive Simpson clonality was calculated as the square root of Simpson's diversity index over productive rearrangements. TCRdb carries this immuneACCESS record with in-frame sequences only. Its versions omit some clonotypes, under half of them owing to an unresolved V gene in the studies checked, with the rest unexplained. The V and J calls and clone size are taken from that table; D and trimming were inferred from the DNA. The sample table lists about 400,000 clones, around 87% of them with a count of one. In total, the top ten clones hold 1.9% of the sample.

Participants in the prospective study were enrolled through a virtual design, were aged roughly 18 to 100 years, and lived in about 25 United States geographic areas. In the prospective study, participants were assigned to cohorts based on the clinical history participants reported in a screening survey and a study questionnaire. Each participant in the prospective study had whole blood, serum and a nasopharyngeal or oropharyngeal swab collected by mobile phlebotomists. Over a 2-month period, participants in the prospective study had the option of providing additional blood draws and questionnaires. Prospective study blood samples were shipped either frozen or at room temperature before DNA extraction.

This sequence uses TRBV30 and TRBJ2-2, with 7 middle bases fitting TRBD1. Sequencing used PBMCs or T cells enriched from blood (not recorded which). This receptor was identified in a man in his forties in a cohort exposed to, infected with or recovered from COVID-19 (not recorded which). The CDR3 protein is CAWTPGGNTGELFF. At the DNA level, the sequence is TGTGCCTGGACCCCAGGGGGGAACACCGGGGAGCTGTTTTTT.